This T cell receptor (beta chain) comes out of a study of blood T cell repertoires in COVID-19. Overall study context: The analysed material was cDNA or gDNA that came from T cells, B-cell-depleted T cells, or PBMCs.

Authors' processing steps: Estimation of nucleated cell counts relied on the amplification of reference gene primers. Profiled with immunoSEQ multiplex PCR; TCRdb holds only in-frame clones, not every one. The V and J calls and the clone size are those of that table, but D and trimming were determined from the DNA. Here the sample spans around 310,000 clones, nearly 90% being singletons. Followed longitudinally, the Seattle patients had been enrolled during active infection. The clonotype comes from a woman in her 40s with COVID-19, enrolled during active disease. Sequenced input: peripheral blood.

DNA for the CDR3: TGCGCCAGCAGCGAAGGGCGGGGGCCCGGGGATACGCAGTATTTT. Its translation is CASSEGRGPGDTQYF. The chain links TRBV4-3 to TRBJ2-3; the D gene is possibly TRBD2 (7 bases). V lost 5 bases, J lost 6 bases, and 18 bases lay in between. The CDR3 sequence is 15 residues long. CDR1 is LGHNA and CDR2 is YSLEER in the germline V gene.